Listed here are 20 T cell receptor beta chains from one sample, sequenced in a study of blood T cell repertoires in COVID-19. TCRdb's table, derived via immunoSEQ multiplex PCR, lists solely in-frame clones and lacks some. The sample holds approximately 200,000 clones, 80% to 90% seen once. Sequenced input: PBMCs or T cells enriched from blood (not recorded which). The receptors derive from a woman aged 40 to 50 with acute COVID-19.

The chain recombines TRBV13 with TRBJ2-1, with 8 bases fitting TRBD2. The CDR3 has 12 amino acids. Per germline, CDR1 PRHDT and CDR2 FYEKMQ (reference sequence). With V trimmed by 5 bases and J by 10 bases, 4 bases remained unmatched. CDR3 protein: CASSPAGEEQFF. The CDR3 DNA is TGTGCCAGCAGCCCAGCGGGAGAAGAGCAGTTCTTC.

This clone was recorded a few times. The chain recombines TRBV5-1 with TRBJ2-1; D may be TRBD2 (7 bases). Trimming took 0 bases from V and 10 from J, leaving 23 bases between them. This CDR3 has 17 amino acids. CDR1 and CDR2 from the germline V gene are SGHRS and YFSETQ. The CDR3 DNA is TGCGCCAGCAGCTTGGGGGCGAGGGGGAGGGCCACGGCGGAGCAGTTCTTC. This sequence encodes CASSLGARGRATAEQFF. The complete variable domain, with remaining parts taken from reference TRBV5-1 and TRBJ2-1, reads KAGVTQTPRYLIKTRGQQVTLSCSPISGHRSVSWYQQTPGQGLQFLFEYFSETQRNKGNFPGRFSGRQFSNSRSEMNVSTLELGDSALYLCASSLGARGRATAEQFFGPGTRLTVL.

The chain carries TRBV25-1 and TRBJ2-7; 9 bases are shared with TRBD1. Germline-derived CDR1 and CDR2 are MGHDK and SYGVNS. The trim removed 4 bases at V and 5 bases at J, leaving 9 bases unmatched. The CDR3 is 15 amino acids. CDR3 protein: CASSVGTGILHEQYF. In DNA, the CDR3 is TGTGCCAGCAGTGTCGGGACAGGGATTCTCCACGAGCAGTACTTC.

V is TRBV13 and J is TRBJ1-1; perhaps TRBD1 as D (6 bases). This CDR3 has 14 residues. Germline CDR1 reads PRHDT; CDR2 reads FYEKMQ (reference sequence). V was shortened by 5 bases and J by 3 bases, with 13 bases between the two germline ends. The CDR3 nucleotides read TGTGCCAGCAGCGTCGGACAGATTGACACTGAAGCTTTCTTT. Protein sequence: CASSVGQIDTEAFF.

The CDR3 protein is CASSKVWDRVRYTDTQYF. CDR3 nucleotides: TGTGCCAGCAGCAAAGTCTGGGACAGGGTGAGGTACACAGATACGCAGTATTTT. The chain uses TRBV21-1 and TRBJ2-3; TRBD1, the table's D call, lacks a check against the DNA. TRBV21-1 is a listed pseudogene. CDR3 length equals 18 residues.

This clone was recorded only once. The gene calls are TRBV18 and TRBJ1-3; possibly TRBD1 for D (6 bases). CDR3 size: 16 residues. V gave up 3 bases and J gave up 0 bases, with 12 bases separating them. Germline loops: CDR1 KGHSH, CDR2 LQKENI. The CDR3 sequence: CASSPLQGASGNTIYF. Written as DNA, the CDR3 is TGTGCCAGCTCACCTCTACAGGGAGCCTCTGGAAACACCATATATTTT. The full variable domain, rest sourced from reference TRBV18 and TRBJ1-3, is NAGVMQNPRHLVRRRGQEARLRCSPMKGHSHVYWYRQLPEEGLKFMVYLQKENIIDESGMPKERFSAEFPKEGPSILRIQQVVRGDSAAYFCASSPLQGASGNTIYFGEGSWLTVV.

The genes are TRBV30 and TRBJ2-5; 10 positions agree with TRBD2. V lost 3 bases and J lost 5; bases outside the gene matches: 6. Looked up from germline, CDR1 is GTSNPN and CDR2 is SVGIG (reference sequence). There are 14 residues in the CDR3. This CDR3 is CAWRAAGGRETQYF. The CDR3 DNA reads TGTGCCTGGAGGGCAGCGGGGGGGCGGGAGACCCAGTACTTC.

V usage is TRBV6-2 or TRBV6-3 and J usage is TRBJ2-7, with 8 bases fitting TRBD1. Germline values: CDR1 MNHEY, CDR2 SVGEGT. The CDR3 runs 17 residues. Trimming took 5 bases from V and 1 from J; bases not matched to a gene: 13. CDR3 coding DNA: TGTGCCAGCAGTCGCCACTGGCCAGACAGGGGATCCTACGAGCAGTACTTC. This translates into CASSRHWPDRGSYEQYF.

As concerns this clone: Other DNA variants within this sample encode the same CDR3. The chain recombines TRBV19 with TRBJ2-2; D unresolved. The length of the CDR3 is 16 residues. Looked up from germline, CDR1 is LNHDA and CDR2 is SQIVND (reference sequence). V lost 3 bases, J lost 0 bases, and 11 bases lay in between. CDR3 coding DNA: TGTGCCAGTAGTATTCTAGGCTCAGCGAACACCGGGGAGCTGTTTTTT. Protein: CASSILGSANTGELFF. Using reference TRBV19 and TRBJ2-2 for the parts outside the CDR3, the full variable domain is DGGITQSPKYLFRKEGQNVTLSCEQNLNHDAMYWYRQDPGQGLRLIYYSQIVNDFQKGDIAEGYSVSREKKESFPLTVTSAQKNPTAFYLCASSILGSANTGELFFGEGSRLTVL.

The chain is built from TRBV18 and TRBJ2-7; 7 nucleotides line up with TRBD2. Germline-derived CDR1 and CDR2 are KGHSH and LQKENI. This CDR3 contains 17 residues. V shed 4 bases and J 3 bases; nucleotides not matched to a gene: 15. The DNA of the CDR3 is TGTGCCAGCTCACGACTTCCCCCCCAGCGGGAAAACTACGAGCAGTACTTC. Its translation is CASSRLPPQRENYEQYF.

The gene calls are TRBV11-2 and TRBJ2-1; 12 nucleotides align to TRBD2. With V trimmed by 5 bases and J by 8 bases, 13 bases remained unmatched. CDR1 SGHAT and CDR2 FQNNGV come from the germline V gene. This CDR3 region has 17 residues. CDR3 region: CASSISTSGRPYDEQFF. CDR3 sequence (DNA): TGTGCCAGCAGCATATCGACTAGCGGGAGACCGTACGATGAGCAGTTCTTC.

The chain employs TRBV7-2 and TRBJ1-6; D gene unclear. The germline gives CDR1 SGHTA, CDR2 FQGNSA. There are 14 residues in the CDR3. The V end was cut by 4 bases, the J end by 5 bases, with 9 bases between. The chain's CDR3 is CASSSVEDNSPLHF. CDR3 in DNA: TGTGCCAGCAGCTCGGTAGAGGATAATTCACCCCTCCACTTT. Full variable domain (missing parts from reference TRBV7-2 and TRBJ1-6): GAGVSQSPSNKVTEKGKDVELRCDPISGHTALYWYRQSLGQGLEFLIYFQGNSAPDKSGLPSDRFSAERTGGSVSTLTIQRTQQEDSAVYLCASSSVEDNSPLHFGNGTRLTVT.

The rearrangement uses TRBV9 and TRBJ2-1; the D is unclear. The ends were cut back, 4 bases at V and 1 base at J, with 12 bases in the middle. In germline, CDR1 is SGDLS, CDR2 YYNGEE. The CDR3 spans 15 residues. The CDR3 region is CASSLRGESYNEQFF. CDR3 nucleotides: TGTGCCAGCAGCCTCCGAGGTGAGTCCTACAATGAGCAGTTCTTC.

The chain links TRBV4-1 to TRBJ1-1; D is possibly TRBD1 (5 bases). V was clipped by 1 base and J by 2 bases, with 11 bases between them. Germline CDR1 is MGHRA and CDR2 is YSYEKL. The CDR3 sequence is 15 residues long. The CDR3 coding sequence is TGCGCCAGCAGCCAAGGACCAGGGTCCAACACTGAAGCTTTCTTT. It is translated as CASSQGPGSNTEAFF.

The chain uses TRBV5-8 and TRBJ1-3, with 9 bases aligning to TRBD1. In germline, CDR1 is SGHTS, CDR2 YDEGEE. The CDR3 has 16 amino acids. J gave up 4 bases and V 2 bases, and 7 bases lay outside the gene matches. The CDR3 coding sequence is TGTGCCAGCAGCTTCATGAACAGGGGGCGCGGAAACACCATATATTTT. As protein: CASSFMNRGRGNTIYF.

The chain couples TRBV2 to TRBJ1-2; 7 nucleotides agree with TRBD1. Germline values: CDR1 SNHLY, CDR2 FYNNEI. Germline trimming cut 6 bases from V and 2 bases from J; bases unmatched to any gene: 9. The CDR3 sequence is 15 residues long. The CDR3 loop reads CASSDRQGWNYGYTF. The CDR3, as DNA: TGTGCCAGCAGCGATCGACAGGGTTGGAACTATGGCTACACCTTC.

The chain recombines TRBV7-2 with TRBJ2-2; TRBD2 matches at 14 bases. The germline gives CDR1 SGHTA, CDR2 FQGNSA. Germline trimming cut 6 bases from V and 6 bases from J; bases unmatched to any gene: 6. This CDR3 has 16 amino acids. This CDR3 reads CASSQSGLAGAGELFF. CDR3 coding DNA: TGTGCCAGCAGTCAATCGGGACTAGCGGGAGCCGGGGAGCTGTTTTTT.

The chain joins TRBV3-1 (or the pseudogene TRBV3-2) to TRBJ2-3, with a weak D call TRBD1 (6 bases). V was shortened by 4 bases and J by 4 bases, with 30 bases between the two germline ends. The CDR3 contains 20 residues. The germline V gene has CDR1 LGHDT and CDR2 YNNKEL (reference sequence). CDR3 coding DNA: TGTGCCAGCAGCCCCCCCGATTATTATACAGGGACCGTAACCCCAGATACGCAGTATTTT. Encoded protein: CASSPPDYYTGTVTPDTQYF.

This clone was observed a single time. The chain recombines TRBV6-5 with TRBJ1-2; D is possibly TRBD1 (5 bases). Germline V gene data show CDR1 as MNHEY and CDR2 as SVGAGI. The CDR3 runs 13 residues. Trimming left V 6 bases short and J 7 bases short, with 15 bases between. CDR3 region: CASRGTVKRGYTF. DNA of the CDR3: TGTGCCAGCAGGGGGACTGTCAAGCGTGGCTACACCTTC.

This sequence joins TRBV7-3 and TRBJ2-2; TRBD2 matches at 7 bases. CDR1 and CDR2 from the germline V gene are SGHTA and FQGTGA. The junction had 5 bases not matched to a gene; V was cut back by 1 base and J by 6 bases. This CDR3 spans 15 amino acids. The CDR3 nucleotides read TGTGCCAGCAGCTTAAACCCTAGCGGCGCCGGGGAGCTGTTTTTT. Its translation: CASSLNPSGAGELFF.